This T cell receptor beta chain was identified during a study of blood T cells in healthy people across ages. The second PCR ran roughly 6 to 11 cycles with a sample-barcoded 5' primer and J-beta primers. MiXCR, applied by TCRdb to the 5' RACE reads, yields one record per CDR3 protein. The repertoire holds approximately 800,000 distinct CDR3 sequences, with 20% to 25% as singletons. This clonotype has only a few counts. These data were also reused for a study on T cells of mothers and their children. As that study records: Each child contributed 3.1 million or so TCR beta CDR3 reads, while each mother contributed over 8 million. Slightly higher but non-significant overlap marked related mother-child pairs versus unrelated pairs.

This clonotype originated in a boy aged 10-17 years in good health. Sample: blood.

DNA for the CDR3: TGTGCCAGCAGTAAACCGCTTGCAGGGACCGATAATTCACCCCTCCACTTT. Its protein product is CASSKPLAGTDNSPLHF. The chain uses TRBV6-1 and TRBJ1-6, with D possibly TRBD1 on 5 matching bases. Per the germline V gene, CDR1 is MNHNS and CDR2 is SASEGT. The CDR3 extends over 17 amino acids. V was cut by 5 bases and J by 5 bases, with 19 bases left in between.